The rows below give T cell receptor beta chains drawn from one sample of a study of T cell responses to AZD1222 COVID-19 vaccine. Generated by immunoSEQ multiplex PCR, the TCRdb table keeps only in-frame clones and is missing some. The sample carries some 150,000 clones, about 92% recorded once. The sequencing here drew on peripheral blood, taken on day 0 of MenACWY control vaccination. The receptors originated from an adult in good health. CDR3s include the opening cysteine and the closing phenylalanine or tryptophan. A D gene is named only where the DNA matches it firmly. The size entry is marked missing in some rows and otherwise reads once, few, many or a size class.

d_call	v_call	clone_size	j_call	cdr3_nt	cdr3_aa
-	TRBV19	-	TRBJ1-1	TGTGCCAGTAGTATTACGGTGAACACTGAAGCTTTCTTT	CASSITVNTEAFF
-	TRBV27	-	TRBJ1-1	TGTGCCAGCAGTTTATCGAGGGGCCGGGCTGAAGCTTTCTTT	CASSLSRGRAEAFF
-	TRBV5-6	-	TRBJ1-1	TGTGCCAGCAGCTTGAGGCAGGGGAATTCTTTATACACTGAAGCTTTCTTT	CASSLRQGNSLYTEAFF
-	TRBV27	-	TRBJ1-6	TGTGCCAGCAGTTTAACTGGACAGTCGGACTACTACTTT	CASSLTGQSDYYF
-	TRBV27	-	TRBJ1-5	TGTGCCAGCAGTCTAACGGGGGGCGGGTTTCAGCCCCAGCATTTT	CASSLTGGGFQPQHF
-	TRBV27	-	TRBJ1-5	TGTGCCAGCAGTTTATTCGGCAGAAATAATCAGCCCCAGCATTTT	CASSLFGRNNQPQHF
TRBD2	TRBV7-2	few	TRBJ2-5	TGTGCCAGCAGCTTAGCTAGCGGGAGGGAAGAGACCCAGTACTTC	CASSLASGREETQYF
TRBD1	TRBV5-4	-	TRBJ1-2	TGTGCCAGCACTTCCGGGACAGTAAAACCCTATGGCTACACCTTC	CASTSGTVKPYGYTF
TRBD1	TRBV7-2	-	TRBJ1-2	TGTGCCAGCAGTCAGGACAGGGGGAGATCGGGCTACACCTTC	CASSQDRGRSGYTF
-	TRBV6-5	-	TRBJ1-1	TGTGCCAGCAGTTACCGTACAATTCGGGGGTTCACTGAAGCTTTCTTT	CASSYRTIRGFTEAFF
-	TRBV15	-	TRBJ1-1	TGTGCCACCAGCCTCCGCCAGGGTGGGACTGAAGCTTTCTTT	CATSLRQGGTEAFF
-	TRBV24-1	-	TRBJ2-7	TGTGCCACCAGTGATTCCGGGACACTCTACGAGCAGTACTTC	CATSDSGTLYEQYF
-	TRBV19	-	TRBJ1-1	TGTGCCAGTAGTATCGGGGAGAACACTGAAGCTTTCTTT	CASSIGENTEAFF
TRBD2	TRBV27	-	TRBJ2-1	TGTGCCAGCAGTGGGACTAGCGGGAGAGACAATGAGCAGTTCTTC	CASSGTSGRDNEQFF
-	TRBV2	-	TRBJ1-5	TGTGCCAGCAGTCCCTTCAGAGGGGGCAATCAGCCCCAGCATTTT	CASSPFRGGNQPQHF
TRBD1	TRBV9	-	TRBJ1-2	TGTGCCAGCAGCCCACAGGGGGGGTATGGCTACACCTTC	CASSPQGGYGYTF
-	TRBV4-1	few	TRBJ1-1	TGCGCCAGCAGCCAAGAAGACAGAAACACTGAAGCTTTCTTT	CASSQEDRNTEAFF
TRBD1	TRBV10-3	once	TRBJ1-4	TGTGCCATCAGTCCTACAGGGGGCATTAGTGAAAAACTGTTTTTT	CAISPTGGISEKLFF
TRBD1	TRBV6-5	-	TRBJ1-4	TGTGCCAGCAGCAGGGGGACAACTAATGAAAAACTGTTTTTT	CASSRGTTNEKLFF
-	TRBV12-3/TRBV12-4	-	TRBJ1-5	TGTGCCAGCAGTGGCGATGGACAGCCCCAGCATTTT	CASSGDGQPQHF
TRBD1	TRBV27	once	TRBJ1-4	TGTGCCAGCAGTACGGGACAGGGGGGTCATGAAAAACTGTTTTTT	CASSTGQGGHEKLFF
-	TRBV5-1	-	TRBJ2-1	TGCGCCAGCAGCTTAGCAGGGAGACCGGACTACAATGAGCAGTTCTTC	CASSLAGRPDYNEQFF
TRBD1	TRBV7-3	-	TRBJ1-2	TGTGCCAGCAGCTTAACGAGGGGGCCGGGCATATATGGCTACACCTTC	CASSLTRGPGIYGYTF
-	TRBV28	-	TRBJ1-1	TGTGCCAGCAGTCCACCTAGACAGGTCACTGAAGCTTTCTTT	CASSPPRQVTEAFF
-	TRBV9	-	TRBJ2-5	TGTGCCAGCAGCGTAGATTCAGGCGCCGGAGAGACCCAGTACTTC	CASSVDSGAGETQYF
-	TRBV6-5	-	TRBJ1-1	TGTGCCAGCAGTCTCCACCGGATGAACACTGAAGCTTTCTTT	CASSLHRMNTEAFF
-	TRBV20-1	-	TRBJ1-4	TGCAGTGCTAGCAGGGCTGAAAAACTGTTTTTT	CSASRAEKLFF
-	TRBV18	once	TRBJ1-2	TGTGCCAGCTCACCACGACCGGGCCCGGATGGCTACACCTTC	CASSPRPGPDGYTF
TRBD2	TRBV6-2/TRBV6-3	-	TRBJ2-1	TGTGCCAGCAGTTACTCGACTAGCGGGGGACTAAGCTCCTACAATGAGCAGTTCTTC	CASSYSTSGGLSSYNEQFF
TRBD2	TRBV2	-	TRBJ2-1	TGTGCCAGCACGACTAGCGGGAGGTATAATGAGCAGTTCTTC	CASTTSGRYNEQFF
TRBD2	TRBV5-4	-	TRBJ2-3	TGTGCCAGCAGTCGGGGACTAGAGTTGACAGATACGCAGTATTTT	CASSRGLELTDTQYF
TRBD1	TRBV2	-	TRBJ1-3	TGTGCCAGCAGTTGGGACAGGGGGCTTGGAAACACCATATATTTT	CASSWDRGLGNTIYF
TRBD1	TRBV5-4	-	TRBJ2-2	TGTGCCAGCAGCACCCGGACAGGGGCGGCCGGGGAGCTGTTTTTT	CASSTRTGAAGELFF
-	TRBV7-8	few	TRBJ2-7	TGTGCCAGCACCTTACCGGGGACTGGGGGGCGGACGCAGTACTTC	CASTLPGTGGRTQYF
-	TRBV5-1	-	TRBJ1-1	TGCGCCAGCAGCTTGGAGCCCACCCTCGTAGTTGAAGCTTTCTTT	CASSLEPTLVVEAFF
-	TRBV6-1	-	TRBJ1-2	TGTGCCAGCAGTGAAATGGGGAGGTACTATGGCTACACCTTC	CASSEMGRYYGYTF
TRBD1	TRBV10-1	-	TRBJ1-6	TGCGCCAGCAGTGCCGGGACAGTGAATTCACCCCTCCACTTT	CASSAGTVNSPLHF
-	TRBV18	-	TRBJ2-7	TGTGCCAGCTCACCACCCTCCGGGGGCCCCTACGAGCAGTACTTC	CASSPPSGGPYEQYF
-	TRBV4-3	-	TRBJ1-6	TGCGCCAGCAGCCAAGAGGGCGGTTTTTTAGACTCACCCCTCCACTTT	CASSQEGGFLDSPLHF
-	TRBV14	-	TRBJ1-2	TGTGCCAGCAGCCAAGTCGGCGCCTATGGCTACACCTTC	CASSQVGAYGYTF
-	TRBV7-8	-	TRBJ2-7	TGTGCCAGCAGCTTAGAGGCAGGTTATGGCGAGCAGTACTTC	CASSLEAGYGEQYF
-	TRBV7-9	-	TRBJ1-1	TGTGCCAGCAGCCCCCAGGGTGACACTGAAGCTTTCTTT	CASSPQGDTEAFF
-	TRBV7-6	-	TRBJ1-4	TGTGCCAGCAGCTTAGGGTGGGGTGACCGAACTAATGAAAAACTGTTTTTT	CASSLGWGDRTNEKLFF
-	TRBV7-9	-	TRBJ1-2	TGTGCCAGCAGCTTCGGGACCGTCCTGAACTATGGCTACACCTTC	CASSFGTVLNYGYTF
-	TRBV5-4	once	TRBJ2-7	TGTGCCAGCAGCTTAGGGGACCGCTCCTACGAGCAGTACTTC	CASSLGDRSYEQYF
TRBD1	TRBV5-1	-	TRBJ1-1	TGCGCCAGCAGCTTGCGAAGCAAGGGACAGATAGCGGGCACTGAAGCTTTCTTT	CASSLRSKGQIAGTEAFF
-	TRBV9	-	TRBJ1-1	TGTGCCAGCAGCGTTGGGCACTCGAACACTGAAGCTTTCTTT	CASSVGHSNTEAFF
TRBD1	TRBV19	-	TRBJ2-1	TGTGCCAGTAGTATCGACAGGGCATCGAACCTTGAGCAGTTCTTC	CASSIDRASNLEQFF
-	TRBV19	-	TRBJ1-5	TGTGCCAGTAGTATACTTGAACGGGGGGTCCCCGATCAGCCCCAGCATTTT	CASSILERGVPDQPQHF
TRBD1	TRBV19	-	TRBJ2-1	TGTGCCAGTAGTGACCGGGACAGGGGATTCAATGAGCAGTTCTTC	CASSDRDRGFNEQFF
-	TRBV27	-	TRBJ2-3	TGTGCCAGCAGTCGAGGGTTGACGCAGTATTTT	CASSRGLTQYF
-	TRBV19	few	TRBJ1-5	TGTGCCAGTAGTCAAAACAGTGGTAGCAATCAGCCCCAGCATTTT	CASSQNSGSNQPQHF
-	TRBV29-1	-	TRBJ2-2	TGCAGCGTTGAAAAACAGCCAGCCGGATCCGGGGAGCTGTTTTTT	CSVEKQPAGSGELFF
TRBD1	TRBV4-2	-	TRBJ2-2	TGTGCCAGCAGCCATAAGTTTCCCGGGACAGGGGTCACCGGGGAGCTGTTTTTT	CASSHKFPGTGVTGELFF
TRBD2	TRBV5-4	once	TRBJ2-3	TGTGCCAGCAGCGAAGTAGCGGGGAATACAGATACGCAGTATTTT	CASSEVAGNTDTQYF
-	TRBV2	-	TRBJ1-2	TGTGCCAGCAGTAAAGACCATAACTATGGCTACACCTTC	CASSKDHNYGYTF
-	TRBV2	-	TRBJ1-1	TGTGCCAGCAGCCGCAGGTGGGGGGGGATGAACACTGAAGCTTTCTTT	CASSRRWGGMNTEAFF
-	TRBV6-1	-	TRBJ1-3	TGTGCCAGCAGTGAAATCGGGGGAAACACCATATATTTT	CASSEIGGNTIYF
-	TRBV19	-	TRBJ2-1	TGTGCCAGTAGTACCCATGAATTCGGGAATGAGCAGTTCTTC	CASSTHEFGNEQFF